This TCR beta chain was recorded in a study of cytomegalovirus exposure and HLA in healthy donors. This clone was observed a few times. Germline lookup yields CDR1 MGHRA and CDR2 YSYEKL. The CDR3 sequence is 13 residues long. With 3 bases removed from V and 4 bases from J, the gap between germline ends came to 9 bases. PCR primers comprised 60 Vbeta and 13 Jbeta primers. Data came from immunoSEQ multiplex PCR; TCRdb stores just in-frame clones and leaves some out. The top ten clones hold more than 1.5% of a sample with roughly 150,000 clones, roughly 88% of them seen once. The sequence derives from a woman aged 18-35 years in good health and CMV-seronegative. The sample taken for sequencing was PBMCs. The genes are TRBV4-1 and TRBJ2-5; D possibly corresponds to TRBD2 (6 bases). The CDR3 region is CASSQAGRETQYF. For the CDR3, the DNA is TGCGCCAGCAGCCAGGCGGGGAGAGAGACCCAGTACTTC.